The 3 T cell receptor beta chains given below trace back to one sample, sequenced in a study of radiotherapy plus CTLA-4 blockade in lung cancer. Data came from immunoSEQ multiplex PCR; TCRdb stores just in-frame clones and leaves some out. This sample has over 100,000 clones, with 85% to 90% found just once. This sample comprised peripheral blood, obtained from a patient treated with radiotherapy plus ipilimumab. Every receptor here comes from a human donor with non-small cell lung cancer that progressed on radiotherapy plus ipilimumab.

This rearrangement joins TRBV27 to TRBJ2-1; D call uncertain. The CDR3 sequence is 14 residues long. V lost 6 bases and J 5 bases, leaving 14 bases between the germline ends. The V gene's germline CDR1 is MNHEY and CDR2 SMNVEV (reference sequence). In DNA, the CDR3 is TGTGCCAGCAGGCTTTATAGCTTAAACAATGAGCAGTTCTTC. Translation gives CASRLYSLNNEQFF.

This sequence joins TRBV11-2 and TRBJ2-1; 7 positions match TRBD2. The CDR3 is 16 residues long. Trimming cost V 5 bases and J 0 bases; bases outside gene matches: 7. CDR1 is SGHAT and CDR2 is FQNNGV in the germline V gene. The CDR3 protein is CASSPLRGSSYNEQFF. The CDR3 DNA reads TGTGCCAGCAGCCCCTTGCGGGGGAGCTCCTACAATGAGCAGTTCTTC. Supplemented by reference TRBV11-2 and TRBJ2-1, the full variable domain reads EAGVAQSPRYKIIEKRQSVAFWCNPISGHATLYWYQQILGQGPKLLIQFQNNGVVDDSQLPKDRFSAERLKGVDSTLKIQPAKLEDSAVYLCASSPLRGSSYNEQFFGPGTRLTVL.

J is TRBJ1-2 and V is TRBV18, with D perhaps TRBD1 (6 bases). The CDR3 contains 16 residues. Trimming pared 1 base from V and 0 bases from J, leaving 12 bases between. The germline V gene encodes CDR1 KGHSH and CDR2 LQKENI. CDR3 loop: CASSPQGVVPNYGYTF. CDR3 coding DNA: TGTGCCAGCTCACCACAGGGGGTCGTCCCTAACTATGGCTACACCTTC.